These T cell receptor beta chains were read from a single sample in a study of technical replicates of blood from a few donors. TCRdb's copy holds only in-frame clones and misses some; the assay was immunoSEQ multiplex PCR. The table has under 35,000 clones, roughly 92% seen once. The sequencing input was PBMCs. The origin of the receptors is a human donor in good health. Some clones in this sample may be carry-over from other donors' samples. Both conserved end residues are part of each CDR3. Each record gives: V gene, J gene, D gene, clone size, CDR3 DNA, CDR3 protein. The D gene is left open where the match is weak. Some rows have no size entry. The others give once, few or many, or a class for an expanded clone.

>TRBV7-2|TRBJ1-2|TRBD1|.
TGTGCCAGCAGCCCCGGACAGGGGGCTAACTATGGCTACACCTTC
CASSPGQGANYGYTF
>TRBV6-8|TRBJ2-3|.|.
TGTGCCAGCAGCAGGAATGAATGGGCAGATACGCAGTATTTT
CASSRNEWADTQYF
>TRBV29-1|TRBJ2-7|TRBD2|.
TGCAGCGTCGCCGGGACTAGCGTCCAAAAGGGGGAGTACGAGCAGTACTTC
CSVAGTSVQKGEYEQYF
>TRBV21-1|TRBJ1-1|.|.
TGTGCCAGCAGCAAACCTATGGGACAGAACACTGAAGCTTTCTTT
CASSKPMGQNTEAFF
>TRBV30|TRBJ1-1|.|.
TGTGCCTGGAGTGTACTAGGGCTCGGGGCTGAAGCTTTCTTT
CAWSVLGLGAEAFF
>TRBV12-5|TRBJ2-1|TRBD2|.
TGTGCTAGTGGTTTGGGCAACCTCGCGGGGGGGCGCAATGAGCAGTTCTTC
CASGLGNLAGGRNEQFF
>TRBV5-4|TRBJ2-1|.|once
TGTGCCAGCAGCTTAGAGGTCAGCTACAATGAGCAGTTCTTC
CASSLEVSYNEQFF
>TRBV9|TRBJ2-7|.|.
TGTGCCAGCAGCTACCAGGGGGGTGTGTTTCGAGAGCAGTACTTC
CASSYQGGVFREQYF
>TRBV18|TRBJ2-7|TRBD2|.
TGTGCCAGCTCACCGGTATCAGCGGGAGCCCACGAGCAGTACTTC
CASSPVSAGAHEQYF
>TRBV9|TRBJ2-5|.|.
TGTGCCAGCAGCGTATTGGAAGGGGCGTTGGAGACCCAGTACTTC
CASSVLEGALETQYF
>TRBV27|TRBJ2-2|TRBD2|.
TGTGCCAGCAGTCCCCTCCCCCTAGCGGGAGCCACCGGGGAGCTGTTTTTT
CASSPLPLAGATGELFF
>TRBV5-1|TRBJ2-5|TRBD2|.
TGCGCCAGCAGCTTGGATGGGACTAGCGGGAGGGGATGGGAGACCCAGTACTTC
CASSLDGTSGRGWETQYF
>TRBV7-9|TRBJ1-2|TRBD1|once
TGTGCCAGCAGGACAGGGGCCGCTAACTATGGCTACACCTTC
CASRTGAANYGYTF
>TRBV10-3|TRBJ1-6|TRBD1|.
TGTGCCATCAGTGAGGGGACAGGGAATTCACCCCTCCACTTT
CAISEGTGNSPLHF
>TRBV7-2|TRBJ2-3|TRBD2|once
TGTGCCAGCAGCCCAATGACTAGCGGGAGTAGTACGCAGTATTTT
CASSPMTSGSSTQYF
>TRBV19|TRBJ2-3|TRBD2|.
TGTGCAAGTAGATCGCTGTTGCGGGAGGATACGCAGTATTTT
CASRSLLREDTQYF
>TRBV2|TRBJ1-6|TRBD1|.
TGTGCCAGCAGCCCGGGACAGGGGGCTACACCCCTCCACTTT
CASSPGQGATPLHF
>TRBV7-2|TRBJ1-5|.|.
TGTGCCAGCAGCTTATTTGGAGGGAGGAATCAGCCCCAGCATTTT
CASSLFGGRNQPQHF
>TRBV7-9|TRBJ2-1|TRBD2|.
TGTGCCAGCAGCTACGCGGGGGGATGGACTAGTCTTGGTGAGCAGTTCTTC
CASSYAGGWTSLGEQFF
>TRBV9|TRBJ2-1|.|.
TGTGCCAGCAGCGGTTCTACCTACAATGAGCAGTTCTTC
CASSGSTYNEQFF
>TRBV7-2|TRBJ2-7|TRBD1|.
TGTGCCAGCAGCTTAGCGGGACAGGGGGTTAGCGAGCAGTACTTC
CASSLAGQGVSEQYF
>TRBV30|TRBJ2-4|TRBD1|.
TGTGCCTGGTCCGTAAAGACAGGGACCAAAAACATTCAGTACTTC
CAWSVKTGTKNIQYF
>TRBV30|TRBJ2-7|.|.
TGTGCCTGGACTTTCCGACGGGGCGAGCAGTACTTC
CAWTFRRGEQYF
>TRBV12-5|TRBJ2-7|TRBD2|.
TGTGCTAGTGGTTTCCTCGGGACTAGCGGGAGAAGCGAGCAGTACTTC
CASGFLGTSGRSEQYF
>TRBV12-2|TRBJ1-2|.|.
TGTGCAAGTCGACGAGCGGACGGTGGCGGCTACACCTTC
CASRRADGGGYTF
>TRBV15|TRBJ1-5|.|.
TGTGCCACCAGCAGAGATCAGGGGAACAATCAGCCCCAGCATTTT
CATSRDQGNNQPQHF